This T cell receptor (beta chain) stems from a study of cytomegalovirus exposure and HLA in healthy donors. Study-wide points: In a later analysis, compared with equally common non-associated chains, HLA-associated beta chains were more expanded. CMV antigen specificity of three CMV-associated chains was confirmed in vitro. Cytomegalovirus association was assigned to approximately 160 TCR beta chains. Later on, a genetic analysis was performed. It linked a missense variant in DCLRE1C with V- and J-gene trimming of TCR beta.

Points on this clone: No antigen is known for it.

It was with 60 Vbeta and 13 Jbeta primers that the PCR ran. Sequenced by immunoSEQ multiplex PCR; TCRdb stores in-frame clones only, minus some. The table records fewer than 200,000 clones, 82% of them present only once. The CDR3 runs 15 residues. Trimming took 0 bases from V and 2 from J, leaving 13 bases between them. CDR1 GTSNPN and CDR2 SVGIG come from the germline V gene (reference sequence). The sequenced sample consisted of PBMCs. This receptor was taken from a girl aged 2 to 9 in good health and CMV-seropositive. V and J are TRBV30 and TRBJ1-2, with D unresolved. In DNA form, the CDR3 reads TGTGCCTGGAGTGTACCTGTACAGACAAACTATGGCTACACCTTC. Translating it yields CAWSVPVQTNYGYTF.